This T cell receptor (beta chain) was recorded in a study of blood T cells in healthy people across ages. On the study more broadly: Capturing about one barcoded beta molecule per two T cells was achieved by template switching.

Trimming stripped 5 bases from V and 1 base from J, with 17 bases between. Germline V gene lookup returns CDR1 SEHNR and CDR2 FQNEAQ (reference sequence). The CDR3 runs to 16 residues. Study-wide findings and caveats: Per million T cells, TCR beta diversity dropped roughly linearly as age increased.

Then a second PCR, running about 7 to 11 cycles, was carried out with a sample-barcoded 5' primer and a J-beta primer mix. Every sample returned 2.5 million or more CDR3-containing paired-end reads. One entry per CDR3 protein results from TCRdb running MiXCR on the 5' RACE reads. The data contain around 690,000 distinct CDR3 sequences, around 54% of them singletons. Points on this clonotype: Antigen: not known.

This TCR derives from a man between 60 and 70 years old in good health. This chain joins TRBV7-9 and TRBJ1-1, with a possible D match to TRBD1 (6 bases). The sample consisted of blood. In nucleotides, the CDR3 is TGTGCCAGCAGCCTACAGGGATACTGGCGGAACACTGAAGCTTTCTTT. Its protein product is CASSLQGYWRNTEAFF.